These 30 T cell receptor beta chains share one sample of origin, sequenced in a study of blood T cell repertoires in COVID-19. The assay was immunoSEQ multiplex PCR, and TCRdb's table has in-frame clones only and misses some. The data show tens of thousands of clones, 88% seen once. Sequenced input: peripheral blood. These receptors were obtained from a woman older than 75 with active or convalescent COVID-19.

The chain carries TRBV6-5 and TRBJ1-3, with a possible D match to TRBD1 (5 bases). Trimming shortened V by 5 bases and J by 2 bases, and 7 bases separated the two germline ends. The CDR3 consists of 13 residues. The germline V gene encodes CDR1 MNHEY and CDR2 SVGAGI. CDR3 bases: TGTGCCAGCAGTCCAGGGCCTGGAAACACCATATATTTT. Protein sequence: CASSPGPGNTIYF.

This rearrangement joins TRBV4-1 to TRBJ2-1, with a tentative D call TRBD1 (5 bases). CDR3 length: 16 residues. Germline V lookup: CDR1 MGHRA, CDR2 YSYEKL. V lost 0 bases to trimming and J lost 7 bases, with 16 bases between them. CDR3 sequence (DNA): TGCGCCAGCAGCCAAGAAGGCCCCCTCAGGGTAAATGAGCAGTTCTTC. Its protein is CASSQEGPLRVNEQFF.

The chain is built from TRBV7-9 and TRBJ1-5, with a possible D match to TRBD1 (6 bases). Between the trimmed V and J ends, which lost 2 bases and 3 bases, there was a span of 8 bases. This CDR3 spans 14 amino acids. Germline lookup yields CDR1 SEHNR and CDR2 FQNEAQ (reference sequence). The CDR3 nucleotides read TGTGCCAGCAGCTTAACAGGGAACAATCAGCCCCAGCATTTT. Its translation is CASSLTGNNQPQHF.

The V gene is TRBV4-3, the J gene TRBJ1-6; 8 bases are shared with TRBD1. From germline, CDR1 is LGHNA and CDR2 YSLEER. The CDR3 is made up of 14 amino acids. V shed 4 bases and J 9 bases; nucleotides not matched to a gene: 5. CDR3 residues: CASSPRGRASPLHF. In DNA form, the CDR3 reads TGCGCCAGCAGCCCCAGGGGGCGCGCTTCACCCCTCCACTTT.

V usage is TRBV5-1 and J usage is TRBJ2-7, with D maybe TRBD1 (6 bases). Germline CDR1 reads SGHRS; CDR2 reads YFSETQ. V was clipped by 6 bases and J by 1 base, with 17 bases between them. The CDR3 sequence is 15 residues long. The CDR3 is CASTLGGDPSYEQYF. The CDR3 bases are TGCGCCAGCACCCTTGGGGGCGATCCGTCCTACGAGCAGTACTTC. Full variable domain (remainder filled in from reference TRBV5-1 and TRBJ2-7): KAGVTQTPRYLIKTRGQQVTLSCSPISGHRSVSWYQQTPGQGLQFLFEYFSETQRNKGNFPGRFSGRQFSNSRSEMNVSTLELGDSALYLCASTLGGDPSYEQYFGPGTRLTVT.

The V call is TRBV19, the J call TRBJ2-1; 10 bases agree with TRBD2. CDR3 length equals 17 residues. V lost 5 bases and J lost 3; bases outside the gene matches: 10. Germline V gene lookup returns CDR1 LNHDA and CDR2 SQIVND (reference sequence). The CDR3 sequence is CASSPRDQRGGYNEQFF. The CDR3 DNA sequence: TGTGCCAGTAGTCCCCGTGACCAGCGGGGGGGCTACAATGAGCAGTTCTTC.

This sequence joins TRBV10-3 and TRBJ2-6, with 10 bases matching TRBD1. Trimming took 11 bases from V and 0 from J; bases not matched to a gene: 4. CDR3 length: 15 residues. The germline V gene encodes CDR1 ENHRY and CDR2 SYGVKD. CDR3 region: CAAGTGDSGANVLTF. Written as DNA, the CDR3 is TGTGCCGCGGGGACAGGGGACTCTGGGGCCAACGTCCTGACTTTC.

J is TRBJ2-3 and V is TRBV2; D uncertain. The germline V gene has CDR1 SNHLY and CDR2 FYNNEI. The CDR3 loop spans 13 amino acids. V was cut by 8 bases and J by 3 bases, with 12 bases left in between. The CDR3 is CASEQPPTDTQYF. The CDR3 coding sequence is TGTGCCAGCGAACAGCCCCCAACAGATACGCAGTATTTT.

The chain is built from TRBV7-3 and TRBJ1-2, with 7 nucleotides matching TRBD1. Germline lookup yields CDR1 SGHTA and CDR2 FQGTGA. The CDR3 runs to 14 residues. With V trimmed by 5 bases and J by 4 bases, 7 bases remained unmatched. The CDR3 loop reads CASSAQGSSYGYTF. Here the CDR3 DNA reads TGTGCCAGCAGCGCACAGGGGAGCAGCTATGGCTACACCTTC. The full variable domain, with the rest looked up from reference TRBV7-3 and TRBJ1-2, is GAGVSQTPSNKVTEKGKYVELRCDPISGHTALYWYRQSLGQGPEFLIYFQGTGAADDSGLPNDRFFAVRPEGSVSTLKIQRTERGDSAVYLCASSAQGSSYGYTFGSGTRLTVV.

The J gene is TRBJ2-3, the V gene TRBV5-1; 7 nucleotides align to TRBD2. V was pared by 0 bases and J by 2 bases, with 15 bases of the junction left unmatched. This CDR3 is 19 amino acids long. The V gene's germline CDR1 is SGHRS and CDR2 YFSETQ. CDR3 region: CASSLGVGGRGTLTDTQYF. CDR3 coding DNA: TGCGCCAGCAGCTTGGGAGTTGGCGGGAGAGGGACTCTCACAGATACGCAGTATTTT. Based on the CDR3 plus reference TRBV5-1 and TRBJ2-3, the full variable domain is KAGVTQTPRYLIKTRGQQVTLSCSPISGHRSVSWYQQTPGQGLQFLFEYFSETQRNKGNFPGRFSGRQFSNSRSEMNVSTLELGDSALYLCASSLGVGGRGTLTDTQYFGPGTRLTVL.

J is TRBJ1-5 and V is TRBV15; 9 positions match TRBD1. V shed 4 bases, J shed 5 bases, and the junction held 3 bases outside the gene matches. CDR1 is LNHNV and CDR2 is YYDKDF in the germline V gene (reference sequence). This CDR3 has 14 residues. The CDR3: CATSKGTGYQPQHF. The CDR3 DNA reads as TGTGCCACCAGCAAAGGGACAGGGTATCAGCCCCAGCATTTT. Drawing the rest from reference TRBV15 and TRBJ1-5, the complete variable domain is DAMVIQNPRYQVTQFGKPVTLSCSQTLNHNVMYWYQQKSSQAPKLLFHYYDKDFNNEADTPDNFQSRRPNTSFCFLDIRSPGLGDTAMYLCATSKGTGYQPQHFGDGTRLSIL.

Concerning this clone: An end of the junction differs from the germline gene, which may be a read error. The chain carries TRBV7-7 and TRBJ2-3; 12 bases agree with TRBD2. From germline, CDR1 is SSHAT and CDR2 FNYEAQ (reference sequence). The CDR3 loop spans 15 amino acids. CDR3 sequence (DNA): TGTGCTAGCAGCCAGACTAGCGGGAGAACAGATACGCAGTATTTT. It specifies CASSQTSGRTDTQYF. The full variable domain, rest sourced from reference TRBV7-7 and TRBJ2-3, is GAGVSQSPRYKVTKRGQDVTLRCDPISSHATLYWYQQALGQGPEFLTYFNYEAQPDKSGLPSDRFSAERPEGSISTLTIQRTEQRDSAMYRCASSQTSGRTDTQYFGPGTRLTVL.

CDR3: CSASLHEQFF. CDR3 bases: TGCAGTGCTAGTCTCCATGAGCAGTTCTTC. The gene calls are TRBV20-1 and TRBJ2-1; D gene ambiguous. The germline V gene has CDR1 DFQATT and CDR2 SNEGSKA (reference sequence). The CDR3 covers 10 residues. V was clipped by 3 bases and J by 8 bases, with 5 bases between them.

The chain employs TRBV5-1 and TRBJ2-5; D is possibly TRBD2 (5 bases). Trimming removed 4 bases at V and 4 bases at J, with 17 bases between. CDR1 SGHRS and CDR2 YFSETQ come from the germline V gene. The CDR3 is 15 amino acids. The CDR3 is CASSGNNARGETQYF. The CDR3, as DNA: TGCGCCAGCAGCGGCAACAACGCCCGGGGAGAGACCCAGTACTTC.

The genes are TRBV20-1 and TRBJ2-5, with 9 bases matching TRBD1. The germline V gene encodes CDR1 DFQATT and CDR2 SNEGSKA (reference sequence). Losses at the gene ends were 3 bases for V and 5 bases for J; bases not matched to a gene: 13. This CDR3 region has 16 residues. The CDR3 here is CSASAGGTGFGETQYF. CDR3 nucleotide sequence: TGCAGTGCTAGTGCTGGGGGGACAGGGTTTGGCGAGACCCAGTACTTC.

The CDR3 sequence is CASSSGTGGSYEQYF. The CDR3 coding sequence is TGTGCCAGCAGTTCCGGGACAGGGGGCTCCTACGAGCAGTACTTC. This chain links TRBV7-9 with TRBJ2-7; 11 bases align to TRBD1. V lost 6 bases to trimming and J lost 0 bases; unmatched junction nucleotides: 4. CDR3 length: 15 amino acids. Germline loops: CDR1 SEHNR, CDR2 FQNEAQ (reference sequence).

This clone occurred a few times. V is TRBV7-9 and J is TRBJ1-1; no definite D call. The CDR3 is made up of 13 amino acids. V lost 2 bases and J lost 4, with 8 bases in between. The germline gives CDR1 SEHNR, CDR2 FQNEAQ (reference sequence). The DNA of the CDR3 is TGTGCCAGCAGCTTATTAGGAGTCACTGAAGCTTTCTTT. Its translation: CASSLLGVTEAFF.

The chain links TRBV14 to TRBJ1-1; TRBD1 is a possible D gene (5 bases). The CDR3 sequence is 14 residues long. Trimming removed 1 base at V and 3 bases at J, with 9 bases between. Germline V lookup: CDR1 SGHDN, CDR2 FVKESK. CDR3 DNA: TGTGCCAGCAGCCAAGCGGGGGGATACACTGAAGCTTTCTTT. It codes for CASSQAGGYTEAFF.

The chain employs TRBV7-2 and TRBJ1-3; the D is unclear. Between the trimmed V and J ends, which lost 5 bases and 4 bases, there was a span of 15 bases. The CDR3 runs 15 residues. Germline values: CDR1 SGHTA, CDR2 FQGNSA. The CDR3 region is CASSHPVALGNTIYF. The CDR3 DNA reads TGTGCCAGCAGCCACCCAGTGGCCTTAGGAAACACCATATATTTT.

This chain joins TRBV4-1 and TRBJ2-3; 8 bases are a match to TRBD2. The CDR3 consists of 17 residues. The germline gives CDR1 MGHRA, CDR2 YSYEKL. V lost 4 bases, J lost 0 bases, and 9 bases stayed unmatched. The CDR3 coding sequence is TGCGCCAGCAGCCCCCCCGGGGGGGCGGGTAGCACAGATACGCAGTATTTT. It translates to CASSPPGGAGSTDTQYF.

This chain links TRBV5-1 with TRBJ1-1; TRBD1 matches at 8 bases. Trimming removed 4 bases from V and 6 bases from J; junction bases left unmatched: 8. Germline assignment: CDR1 SGHRS and CDR2 YFSETQ. CDR3 length equals 14 residues. The CDR3 bases are TGCGCCAGCAGCGGTGGACAGGGTATCTCTGAAGCTTTCTTT. It specifies CASSGGQGISEAFF.

V is TRBV2 and J is TRBJ2-3; possibly TRBD1 for D (6 bases). The V end was cut by 0 bases, the J end by 5 bases, with 12 bases between. Germline V gives CDR1 SNHLY, CDR2 FYNNEI. CDR3 size: 15 residues. This CDR3 is CASSEAIEGVDTQYF. Written as DNA, the CDR3 is TGTGCCAGCAGTGAAGCTATCGAGGGGGTAGATACGCAGTATTTT.

The CDR3, as DNA: TGTGCCAGCACCAGCGGGAGACGCTACAATGAGCAGTTCTTC. Its translation is CASTSGRRYNEQFF. This chain joins TRBV11-2 and TRBJ2-1; TRBD2 matches at 8 bases. The CDR3 has 14 residues. From germline, CDR1 is SGHAT and CDR2 FQNNGV. The junction had 5 bases not matched to a gene; V was cut back by 7 bases and J by 3 bases.

The chain recombines TRBV19 with TRBJ1-5; possible D gene TRBD1, 6 bases. The germline gives CDR1 LNHDA, CDR2 SQIVND (reference sequence). Trimming removed 4 bases from V and 2 bases from J, with 9 bases in between. The CDR3 totals 14 residues. CDR3 DNA: TGTGCCAGTAGTAGAGGGGGTGGCAATCAGCCCCAGCATTTT. Translating it yields CASSRGGGNQPQHF. The whole variable domain, remainder taken from reference TRBV19 and TRBJ1-5, is DGGITQSPKYLFRKEGQNVTLSCEQNLNHDAMYWYRQDPGQGLRLIYYSQIVNDFQKGDIAEGYSVSREKKESFPLTVTSAQKNPTAFYLCASSRGGGNQPQHFGDGTRLSIL.

CDR3 sequence: CASSQEPTGTDTQYF. In DNA form, the CDR3 reads TGCGCCAGCAGCCAAGAGCCCACGGGGACAGATACGCAGTATTTT. The V and J genes are TRBV4-3 and TRBJ2-3, with D perhaps TRBD2 (5 bases). V lost 0 bases and J lost 3, with 10 bases in between. The CDR3 is 15 amino acids. In germline, CDR1 is LGHNA, CDR2 YSLEER.

The J gene is TRBJ2-7, the V gene TRBV7-2; D may be TRBD1 (6 bases). Germline CDR1 SGHTA, CDR2 FQGNSA. Trimming removed 4 bases from V and 7 bases from J, with 17 bases in between. The CDR3 spans 14 residues. In nucleotides, the CDR3 is TGTGCCAGCAGCTCCCCCACAGGGTTCAGGGAGCAGTACTTC. The encoded protein is CASSSPTGFREQYF.

A few counts support this clone. The genes are TRBV9 and TRBJ1-4; D not resolved. The CDR3 totals 15 residues. Germline V gives CDR1 SGDLS, CDR2 YYNGEE. Between the trimmed V and J ends, which lost 0 bases and 3 bases, there was a span of 9 bases. The DNA for the CDR3 is TGTGCCAGCAGCGTAGGTGGGCAGTCTAATGAAAAACTGTTTTTT. This encodes CASSVGGQSNEKLFF.

The chain has TRBV11-2 and TRBJ2-3; 10 nucleotides align to TRBD2. The germline V gene encodes CDR1 SGHAT and CDR2 FQNNGV. The CDR3 covers 15 residues. V shed 3 bases and J 5 bases; nucleotides not matched to a gene: 5. In DNA form, the CDR3 reads TGTGCCAGCAGCTTCAGCGGGGGGGGTGGAGATACGCAGTATTTT. Translating gives CASSFSGGGGDTQYF.

The chain's CDR3 is CASSLLQGDTEAFF. CDR3 nucleotide sequence: TGCGCCAGCAGCTTGTTACAGGGTGACACTGAAGCTTTCTTT. The chain uses TRBV5-1 and TRBJ1-1; tentative D call: TRBD1 (6 bases). CDR1 is SGHRS and CDR2 is YFSETQ in the germline V gene. V lost 1 base and J lost 3, with 10 bases in between. CDR3 length: 14 residues.

The rearrangement links TRBV21-1 to TRBJ1-5; whether TRBD1, the table's D call, matches the DNA was not checked. TRBV21-1 is termed a pseudogene. The CDR3 is made up of 20 amino acids. Written as DNA, the CDR3 is TGTGCCAGCAGCAAAAGGTGGGGGACAGGGAGAGAGGTTAGCAATCAGCCCCAGCATTTT. Translating gives CASSKRWGTGREVSNQPQHF.